These 12 T cell receptor beta chains were sequenced from one sample in a study of CD8 T cells in ankylosing spondylitis. MiXCR was run by TCRdb on the 5' RACE reads, yielding one entry per CDR3 protein. Among about 240,000 distinct CDR3 sequences listed, roughly 8.6% were seen once. The material sequenced was blood, either unsorted or a sorted T cell fraction (not recorded which). The receptors come from a male donor with ankylosing spondylitis or in good health (not recorded which).

In its sample, this clonotype was seen many times. V and J are TRBV24-1 and TRBJ2-4; no firm D call. Germline CDR1 and CDR2: KGHDR and SFDVKD. The CDR3 length is 15 residues. The V end was cut by 0 bases, the J end by 0 bases, with 5 bases between. The CDR3 DNA reads TGTGCCACCAGTGATTTGGCGGTAGCCAAAAACATTCAGTACTTC. Translating gives CATSDLAVAKNIQYF.

This clonotype was seen only a few times. The chain carries TRBV20-1 and TRBJ2-1; maybe TRBD2 (5 bases). The CDR3 length is 13 residues. Germline lookup yields CDR1 DFQATT and CDR2 SNEGSKA (reference sequence). The V gene lost 5 bases and the J gene lost 4 bases, with 12 bases spanning the gap. The CDR3 DNA reads as TGCAGTGCTGCCCCGTCGGGGTACAATGAGCAGTTCTTC. This sequence encodes CSAAPSGYNEQFF.

This clonotype was observed at least ten times. J is TRBJ1-5 and V is TRBV6-2 or TRBV6-3, with a possible D match to TRBD1 (5 bases). The V and J ends lost 4 bases and 6 bases respectively, with 13 bases between them. This CDR3 contains 14 residues. The germline V gene has CDR1 MNHEY and CDR2 SVGEGT. CDR3 in amino acids: CASSSQGWGQPQHF. The CDR3, as DNA: TGTGCCAGCAGTTCTCAGGGATGGGGTCAGCCCCAGCATTTT.

This clonotype was counted a few times. CDR3 DNA: TGTGCCAGCTCACCCATCCTCAGGGACTATGGCTACACCTTC. It yields the protein CASSPILRDYGYTF. The rearrangement uses TRBV18 and TRBJ1-2; tentatively, D is TRBD1 (5 bases). Germline V gene data show CDR1 as KGHSH and CDR2 as LQKENI. This CDR3 spans 14 amino acids. V lost 3 bases to trimming and J lost 3 bases, with 11 bases between them.

This clonotype has a count of ten or more. This chain joins TRBV5-1 and TRBJ2-1; possibly TRBD2 for D (6 bases). The V and J ends lost 0 bases and 7 bases respectively, with 8 bases between them. This CDR3 has 13 residues. Germline lookup yields CDR1 SGHRS and CDR2 YFSETQ. CDR3 in amino acids: CASSLVGGNEQFF. DNA for the CDR3: TGCGCCAGCAGCTTGGTGGGGGGTAATGAGCAGTTCTTC.

The chain combines TRBV5-1 with TRBJ2-1; TRBD2 is a possible D gene (6 bases). Germline loops: CDR1 SGHRS, CDR2 YFSETQ. The V and J ends lost 6 bases and 6 bases respectively, with 13 bases between them. The CDR3 runs to 13 residues. The CDR3 DNA reads as TGCGCCAGCAAGGCGGGGAGGATCAATGAGCAGTTCTTC. Translation gives CASKAGRINEQFF.

This clonotype was picked up many times. The chain is built from TRBV5-6 and TRBJ2-1; D is unclear. Trimming cost V 2 bases and J 10 bases, with 13 bases left between them. The CDR3 is made up of 13 amino acids. Germline lookup yields CDR1 SGHDT and CDR2 YYEEEE. The CDR3 reads CASSFSDRVEQFF. In nucleotides, the CDR3 is TGTGCCAGCAGCTTCAGCGACCGAGTGGAGCAGTTCTTC. The whole variable domain, filled in from reference TRBV5-6 and TRBJ2-1, reads DAGVTQSPTHLIKTRGQQVTLRCSPKSGHDTVSWYQQALGQGPQFIFQYYEEEERQRGNFPDRFSGHQFPNYSSELNVNALLLGDSALYLCASSFSDRVEQFFGPGTRLTVL.

This clonotype was observed a few times. The CDR3 DNA follows: TGTGCCAGCAGCTTCGGGACTAGCGCCGGGGAGCTGTTTTTT. Encoded protein: CASSFGTSAGELFF. This sequence joins TRBV7-2 and TRBJ2-2, with 10 bases identical to TRBD2. J was trimmed by 6 bases and V by 3 bases; bases with no gene match: 1. CDR1 SGHTA and CDR2 FQGNSA come from the germline V gene. This CDR3 comprises 14 residues.

This clonotype came up many times. This sequence joins TRBV29-1 and TRBJ2-7, with D perhaps TRBD2 (6 bases). Germline CDR1 reads SQVTM; CDR2 reads ANQGSEA. This CDR3 has 12 residues. V lost 8 bases and J 2 bases, leaving 13 bases between the germline ends. CDR3 sequence reads: CSFLGGTYEQYF. The CDR3 nucleotides read TGCAGCTTCCTCGGGGGAACCTACGAGCAGTACTTC.

This clonotype has at least ten counts. This chain uses TRBV29-1 with TRBJ2-3; a possible D gene is TRBD2 (6 bases). In germline, CDR1 is SQVTM, CDR2 ANQGSEA. The CDR3 is made up of 12 amino acids. The V end lost 6 bases, the J end lost 4 bases, and 11 bases lay between the germline ends. The CDR3: CSVEEGPDTQYF. Written as DNA, the CDR3 is TGCAGCGTGGAGGAGGGGCCAGATACGCAGTATTTT.

At least ten counts were recorded for this clonotype. V gene TRBV20-1 combines with J gene TRBJ2-1, with 9 bases identical to TRBD2. Germline V gene data show CDR1 as DFQATT and CDR2 as SNEGSKA (reference sequence). The CDR3 totals 16 residues. V lost 4 bases to trimming and J lost 5 bases; unmatched junction nucleotides: 12. The CDR3 nucleotides read TGCAGTGCTATAATAGCGGGAGCCTTCCTCCACAATGAGCAGTTCTTC. This codes for CSAIIAGAFLHNEQFF.

In regard to this clonotype: One base away lies a much larger clone, so this may be a sequencing read error. The chain carries TRBV7-2 and TRBJ2-1; perhaps TRBD2 as D (5 bases). The length of the CDR3 is 13 residues. In germline, CDR1 is SGHTA, CDR2 FQGNSA. The CDR3 protein is CASCLALYNEQFF. The CDR3 nucleotides read TGTGCCAGCTGCTTAGCGCTGTACAATGAGCAGTTCTTC.